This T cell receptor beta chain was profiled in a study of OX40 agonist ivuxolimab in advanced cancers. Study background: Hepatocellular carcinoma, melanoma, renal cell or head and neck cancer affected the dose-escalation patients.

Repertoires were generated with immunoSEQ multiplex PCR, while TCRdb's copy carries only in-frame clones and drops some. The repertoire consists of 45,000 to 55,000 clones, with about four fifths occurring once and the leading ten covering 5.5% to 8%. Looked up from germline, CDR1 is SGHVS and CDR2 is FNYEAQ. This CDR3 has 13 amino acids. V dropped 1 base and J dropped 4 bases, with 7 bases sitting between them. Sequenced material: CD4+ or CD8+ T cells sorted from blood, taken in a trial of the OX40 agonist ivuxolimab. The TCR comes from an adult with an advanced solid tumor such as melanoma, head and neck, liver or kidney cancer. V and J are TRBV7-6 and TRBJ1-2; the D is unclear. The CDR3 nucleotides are TGTGCCAGCAGCTTAGGGGCGGCCTATGGCTACACCTTC. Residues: CASSLGAAYGYTF.